This T cell receptor (beta chain) was sequenced for a study of blood T cell repertoires in COVID-19. The data were produced by immunoSEQ multiplex PCR, yet TCRdb's version contains in-frame clones alone and is incomplete. Here the sample spans roughly 350,000 clones, about 90% being singletons. The CDR3 covers 15 residues. From germline, CDR1 is SGHNT and CDR2 YENEEA. V was pared by 3 bases and J by 8 bases, with 17 bases between. This receptor was obtained from a woman in her late teens or twenties who had recovered from COVID-19. Sequencing was carried out using peripheral blood. This chain joins TRBV11-3 and TRBJ2-1, with D possibly matching TRBD2 (7 bases). CDR3 sequence (DNA): TGTGCCAGCAGCTTTTCCTGGCAGGGGAGGGATGAGCAGTTCTTC. Translation: CASSFSWQGRDEQFF.